This is a list of T cell receptor beta chains from one sample in a study of blood T cell repertoires in COVID-19. Data came from immunoSEQ multiplex PCR; TCRdb stores just in-frame clones and leaves some out. The profile shows 260,000 or so clones, roughly 88% of them singletons. The sequenced material came from peripheral blood. Receptor source: a man younger than 35 with active or convalescent COVID-19. Both conserved end residues are trimmed from each CDR3. Clone sizes are given selectively: once, few, many, or a class where the clone is expanded.

>NA|TRBV27|TRBJ2-1
ASSWGTSGGRNEQF
>NA|TRBV4-1|TRBJ2-2
ASSQYDRGNTGELF
>NA|TRBV9|TRBJ2-1
ASSRPRDGGADNEQF
>NA|TRBV11-2|TRBJ1-1
ASSFPAGPRTF
>NA|TRBV7-2|TRBJ2-7
ASSLGGQAIYEQY
>NA|TRBV19|TRBJ2-3
ASSIGQRGTDTQY
>NA|TRBV11-2|TRBJ1-1
ASSLVGAGTEAF
>NA|TRBV11-2|TRBJ2-3
ASSLNLGGTSTDTQY
>once|TRBV9|TRBJ2-2
ASSDRQNNTGELF
>NA|TRBV19|TRBJ2-2
ASSIRASTGELF